The clone carrying this T cell receptor (beta chain) was counted many times. The target antigen is unknown. This sample stems from a study of early T cells in non-severe SARS-CoV-2 infection. Study-wide background: Sequencing of unsorted whole blood was done on bulk RNA, leaving chains unpaired.

Study-level results: Sequences matched to VDJdb favored anti-spike CD8 responses, while private and CD4 specificities were missed.

Trimming removed 3 bases from V and 5 bases from J, with 11 bases in between. Germline V lookup: CDR1 KGHSH, CDR2 LQKENI. The CDR3 has 13 amino acids. Individual cDNA molecules were tagged with unique molecular identifiers, the study reported. TCRdb reprocessed the 5' RACE reads via MiXCR and lists one record per CDR3 protein. The sample shows tens of thousands of distinct CDR3 sequences, about 4% of them seen only once. The sample taken for sequencing was whole blood. The TCR was taken from an adult who was a healthcare worker with PCR-confirmed SARS-CoV-2 infection or an uninfected control (not recorded which). The chain couples TRBV18 to TRBJ2-7; tentatively, D is TRBD1 or TRBD2 (5 bases each). The CDR3 DNA is TGTGCCAGCTCACCTATACGGGACCACGAGCAGTACTTC. Encoded protein: CASSPIRDHEQYF.